These 9 T cell receptor beta chains share one sample of origin, sequenced in a study of cytomegalovirus exposure and HLA in healthy donors. The primer mix had 60 Vbeta and 13 Jbeta primers. TCRdb's copy holds only in-frame clones and misses some; the assay was immunoSEQ multiplex PCR. The repertoire includes roughly 150,000 clones, 73% of them detected once, and approximately 5.6% sits in the top ten. Sequencing was carried out using PBMCs. These receptors were collected from a woman between 18 and 29 years old in good health and CMV-seropositive.

The genes are TRBV7-2 and TRBJ1-6; D gene uncertain. Looked up from germline, CDR1 is SGHTA and CDR2 is FQGNSA. Trimming pared 5 bases from V and 10 bases from J, leaving 9 bases between. This CDR3 contains 12 residues. DNA for the CDR3: TGTGCCAGCAGCCTTCCTCTATCACCCCTCCACTTT. Its protein product is CASSLPLSPLHF.

Points on this clone: At one of its ends the junction is not consistent with the germline gene, which may arise from a read error. The chain joins TRBV7-9 to TRBJ2-7, with D perhaps matching TRBD1 (6 bases). The CDR3 has 13 residues. Germline V gives CDR1 SEHNR, CDR2 FQNEAQ (reference sequence). The CDR3: CSSTPGQSYEQYF. The CDR3, as DNA: TGTTCCAGCACCCCTGGACAGTCCTACGAGCAGTACTTC.

In its sample, this clone was seen a few times. This chain connects TRBV28 to TRBJ1-1, with TRBD1 matching 7 bases. The CDR3 length is 15 residues. Germline CDR1 and CDR2: MDHEN and SYDVKM. After removal of 6 bases from V and 7 bases from J, the junction contained 14 bases not matched to a gene. Here the CDR3 DNA reads TGTGCCAGCAGCGTAAACAGGGGACTAGGAGGTGAAGCTTTCTTT. This translates into CASSVNRGLGGEAFF.

The genes are TRBV21-1 and TRBJ1-6; the table assigns TRBD1, which was not confirmed against the DNA. TRBV21-1 is reported as a pseudogene. This CDR3 spans 17 amino acids. This chain's CDR3 is CASSKLHPGQYNSPLHF. Here the CDR3 DNA reads TGTGCCAGCAGCAAATTGCATCCGGGACAGTATAATTCACCCCTCCACTTT.

This chain links TRBV7-2 with TRBJ2-2, with 12 bases matching TRBD2. This CDR3 region has 17 residues. The ends lost 5 bases at V and 6 bases at J; junction bases unmatched: 10. Germline loops: CDR1 SGHTA, CDR2 FQGNSA. DNA for the CDR3: TGTGCCAGCAGCCGACAACTAGCGGGGGGCCCCCCCGGGGAGCTGTTTTTT. Translated, it gives CASSRQLAGGPPGELFF.

J is TRBJ2-1 and V is TRBV10-3; D call uncertain. The CDR3 has 14 residues. V was shortened by 3 bases and J by 3 bases, with 9 bases between the two germline ends. Germline loops: CDR1 ENHRY, CDR2 SYGVKD. The CDR3 is CAISDQQDYNEQFF. The CDR3 DNA sequence: TGTGCCATCAGTGATCAGCAGGACTACAATGAGCAGTTCTTC.

This sequence joins TRBV15 and TRBJ1-6, with TRBD1 matching over 8 bases. The CDR3 has 15 amino acids. The junction had 7 bases not matched to a gene; V was cut back by 5 bases and J by 7 bases. Germline CDR1 and CDR2: LNHNV and YYDKDF (reference sequence). CDR3 in DNA: TGTGCCACCAGCCACCGACAGGGGCGGAATTCACCCCTCCACTTT. This encodes CATSHRQGRNSPLHF. The full variable domain, completed using reference TRBV15 and TRBJ1-6, is DAMVIQNPRYQVTQFGKPVTLSCSQTLNHNVMYWYQQKSSQAPKLLFHYYDKDFNNEADTPDNFQSRRPNTSFCFLDIRSPGLGDTAMYLCATSHRQGRNSPLHFGNGTRLTVT.

This chain connects TRBV6-1 to TRBJ1-1; 7 bases are a match to TRBD1. This CDR3 comprises 14 residues. The trim removed 6 bases at V and 1 base at J, leaving 5 bases unmatched. The germline gives CDR1 MNHNS, CDR2 SASEGT. In DNA form, the CDR3 reads TGTGCCAGCAGCAAAAAGGGGGCGAACACTGAAGCTTTCTTT. This sequence encodes CASSKKGANTEAFF.

This chain connects TRBV27 to TRBJ1-4, with 8 bases matching TRBD1. The CDR3 runs to 14 residues. CDR1 and CDR2 (germline): MNHEY, SMNVEV (reference sequence). Trimming cost V 3 bases and J 8 bases; bases outside gene matches: 5. In DNA, the CDR3 is TGTGCCAGCAGTTTTGCAGGGGGCGAAGAAAAACTGTTTTTT. It is translated as CASSFAGGEEKLFF. Full variable domain (missing parts from reference TRBV27 and TRBJ1-4): EAQVTQNPRYLITVTGKKLTVTCSQNMNHEYMSWYRQDPGLGLRQIYYSMNVEVTDKGDVPEGYKVSRKEKRNFPLILESPSPNQTSLYFCASSFAGGEEKLFFGSGTQLSVL.